These T cell receptor beta chains were read from a single sample in a study of blood T cells in healthy people across ages. TCRdb re-called the 5' RACE reads through MiXCR, storing one row per CDR3 protein. This sample yields about 600,000 distinct CDR3 sequences, of which around half are seen a single time; around 25% belongs to the top ten. The specimen was blood. All receptors come from a man at least 80 years old in good health. CDR3s include the opening cysteine and the closing phenylalanine or tryptophan. The D gene is left open where the match is weak. Clone size is stated in some rows and not others, as once, few, many or a class when expanded.

J | V | size | D | length | CDR3 | DNA
TRBJ2-1 | TRBV11-2 | few | . | 15 | CASSYELQLDNEQFF | TGTGCCAGCAGCTACGAGTTACAGCTGGACAATGAGCAGTTCTTC
TRBJ1-4 | TRBV6-6 | many | . | 15 | CASSVQDPTNEKLFF | TGTGCCAGCAGTGTCCAGGATCCAACTAATGAAAAACTGTTTTTT
TRBJ2-4 | TRBV28 | . | TRBD1 | 15 | CASSRPGQVSWEQYF | TGTGCCAGCAGTCGACCGGGACAGGTCTCTTGGGAGCAGTACTTC
TRBJ2-4 | TRBV6-6 | . | . | 13 | CASRRDSQDIQYF | TGTGCCAGCCGCCGGGACTCCCAGGACATTCAGTACTTC
TRBJ2-6 | TRBV6-5 | few | . | 15 | CASSYRASGANVLTF | TGTGCCAGCAGTTACCGGGCCTCTGGGGCCAACGTCCTGACTTTC
TRBJ1-2 | TRBV27 | few | . | 13 | CASSSQGSYGYTF | TGTGCCAGCAGTTCACAGGGAAGCTATGGCTACACCTTC
TRBJ2-7 | TRBV20-1 | many | . | 12 | CSARAWVDEQYF | TGCAGTGCTAGAGCCTGGGTAGATGAGCAGTACTTC
TRBJ2-1 | TRBV6-2/TRBV6-3 | . | TRBD1 | 16 | CASSSNRGFSYNEQFF | TGTGCCAGCAGCTCCAACAGGGGGTTCTCCTACAATGAGCAGTTCTTC
TRBJ2-3 | TRBV15 | . | . | 15 | CATSRELGGGDTQYF | TGTGCCACCAGCAGAGAGCTCGGCGGGGGCGATACGCAGTATTTT
TRBJ1-2 | TRBV29-1 | . | TRBD1 | 12 | CSVEQGGGGYTF | TGCAGCGTTGAACAGGGGGGTGGTGGCTACACCTTC
TRBJ1-4 | TRBV6-5 | few | TRBD1 | 15 | CASKRQTGYNEKLFF | TGTGCCAGCAAACGCCAGACAGGGTATAATGAAAAACTGTTTTTT
TRBJ2-1 | TRBV5-5 | few | . | 18 | CASSLDKGGQRTYNEQFF | TGTGCCAGCAGCTTGGACAAGGGAGGCCAGCGGACCTACAATGAGCAGTTCTTC
TRBJ1-2 | TRBV6-5 | many | . | 13 | CASSYNSLGGYTF | TGTGCCAGCAGTTACAACAGTCTTGGGGGCTACACCTTC
TRBJ1-2 | TRBV3-1 | few | . | 14 | CASSQRDRPYGYTF | TGTGCCAGCAGCCAACGGGACCGACCTTATGGCTACACCTTC
TRBJ2-1 | TRBV11-2 | few | TRBD2 | 15 | CASSLAPGGYNEQFF | TGTGCCAGCAGCTTAGCTCCGGGAGGGTACAATGAGCAGTTCTTC
TRBJ1-2 | TRBV7-9 | many | TRBD1 | 13 | CASSSSDRAGYTF | TGTGCCAGCAGCTCAAGTGACAGGGCCGGCTACACCTTC
TRBJ1-2 | TRBV7-9 | . | TRBD1 | 14 | CASSLAAQGLGYTF | TGTGCCAGCAGCTTAGCTGCACAGGGGCTCGGCTACACCTTC
TRBJ2-1 | TRBV4-3 | . | TRBD2 | 16 | CASSQDGTRKNNEQFF | TGCGCCAGCAGCCAAGACGGGACTAGAAAAAACAATGAGCAGTTCTTC
TRBJ2-7 | TRBV7-2 | . | . | 12 | CASSKDSYEQYF | TGTGCCAGCAGCAAAGACAGCTACGAGCAGTACTTC
TRBJ2-3 | TRBV20-1 | . | . | 15 | CSAREGGPSTDTQYF | TGCAGTGCTAGAGAGGGCGGACCTAGCACAGATACGCAGTATTTT
TRBJ2-3 | TRBV6-6 | few | . | 17 | CASMGWGGTGQTDTQYF | TGTGCCAGCATGGGCTGGGGCGGGACGGGCCAAACAGATACGCAGTATTTT
TRBJ2-1 | TRBV20-1 | . | . | 11 | CSAGGSDEQFF | TGCAGTGCTGGGGGGTCCGATGAGCAGTTCTTC
TRBJ1-5 | TRBV6-2/TRBV6-3 | . | . | 16 | CASSPGTYFSNQPQHF | TGTGCCAGCAGCCCAGGGACATACTTTAGCAATCAGCCCCAGCATTTT
TRBJ2-7 | TRBV20-1 | . | TRBD1 | 15 | CSARVPGTATYEQYF | TGCAGTGCTAGAGTCCCCGGGACAGCCACCTACGAGCAGTACTTC
TRBJ2-3 | TRBV6-5 | . | . | 13 | CASSQPGSDTQYF | TGTGCCAGCAGTCAACCGGGCTCAGATACGCAGTATTTT
TRBJ2-3 | TRBV7-2 | many | . | 13 | CASSLGRTDTQYF | TGTGCCAGCAGCTTGGGCCGCACAGATACGCAGTATTTT
TRBJ1-2 | TRBV20-1 | . | TRBD1 | 13 | CSATKTGSGGYTF | TGCAGTGCTACCAAGACAGGGAGCGGTGGCTACACCTTC
TRBJ2-5 | TRBV7-6 | . | TRBD1 | 14 | CASSSTGVGETQYF | TGTGCCAGCAGCTCAACAGGGGTCGGGGAGACCCAGTACTTC
TRBJ2-5 | TRBV7-9 | . | TRBD1 | 13 | CASSPGETGGMYF | TGTGCCAGCAGCCCGGGAGAAACAGGGGGTATGTACTTC
TRBJ2-7 | TRBV15 | . | TRBD1 | 14 | CATSPGQSTYEQYF | TGTGCCACCAGCCCGGGACAGTCAACCTACGAGCAGTACTTC
TRBJ2-1 | TRBV20-1 | few | TRBD2 | 14 | CSARGVGDGNEQFF | TGCAGTGCCCGGGGGGTAGGGGACGGGAATGAGCAGTTCTTC
TRBJ1-2 | TRBV6-5 | many | . | 17 | CASSYSPERQAVYGYTF | TGTGCCAGCAGTTACAGTCCGGAGAGGCAGGCCGTCTATGGCTACACCTTC
TRBJ2-1 | TRBV20-1 | . | TRBD2 | 15 | CSARGPGLAVNEQFF | TGCAGTGCTAGAGGCCCGGGACTAGCGGTCAATGAGCAGTTCTTC
TRBJ2-1 | TRBV5-1 | . | TRBD2 | 16 | CASSMAAGGLYNEQFF | TGCGCCAGCAGCATGGCAGCGGGAGGTCTCTACAATGAGCAGTTCTTC
TRBJ1-1 | TRBV12-3/TRBV12-4 | . | . | 13 | CASSPQRNTETFF | TGTGCCAGCAGCCCCCAGCGGAACACTGAAACTTTCTTT
TRBJ2-7 | TRBV7-2 | . | . | 13 | CASSLRSQTPPYF | TGTGCCAGCAGCCTCCGAAGTCAAACTCCCCCGTACTTC
TRBJ2-6 | TRBV30 | . | . | 14 | CALNTNSGANVLTF | TGTGCCCTTAATACAAACTCTGGGGCCAACGTCCTGACTTTC
TRBJ2-1 | TRBV4-2 | many | . | 13 | CASSQETGKKQFF | TGTGCCAGCAGCCAAGAGACGGGGAAAAAGCAGTTCTTC
TRBJ1-2 | TRBV6-2/TRBV6-3 | . | . | 13 | CASTRADNYGYTF | TGTGCCAGCACTCGGGCGGATAACTATGGCTACACCTTC
TRBJ1-2 | TRBV7-2 | . | . | 13 | CASSSRLTKGYTF | TGTGCCAGCAGCTCCCGGCTTACAAAGGGCTACACCTTC
TRBJ2-1 | TRBV5-1 | . | TRBD2 | 19 | CASSPSPSGGESAYNEQFF | TGCGCCAGCAGCCCGTCGCCCAGCGGGGGCGAGAGCGCCTACAATGAGCAGTTCTTC
TRBJ2-7 | TRBV29-1 | . | TRBD1 | 14 | CSVRSTGDSYEQYF | TGCAGCGTTAGGTCAACAGGGGACTCCTACGAGCAGTACTTC
TRBJ2-7 | TRBV6-5 | many | . | 13 | CASQRRDSWEQYF | TGTGCCAGTCAAAGACGGGATTCTTGGGAGCAGTACTTC
TRBJ2-3 | TRBV7-2 | few | . | 17 | CASSLESWAGTSVTQYF | TGTGCCAGCAGCTTAGAGAGCTGGGCGGGAACTTCCGTTACGCAGTATTTT
TRBJ1-2 | TRBV6-6 | many | . | 16 | CASSGTLDRPEGGYTF | TGTGCCAGCAGTGGGACGCTGGACAGACCGGAGGGTGGCTACACCTTC
TRBJ1-2 | TRBV6-6 | many | . | 13 | CASSQTGSYGYTF | TGTGCCAGCAGCCAGACAGGTAGCTATGGCTACACCTTC
TRBJ2-4 | TRBV5-1 | few | . | 16 | CASSAPGQLTSGIQYF | TGCGCCAGCAGCGCCCCAGGACAGCTTACATCGGGCATTCAGTACTTC